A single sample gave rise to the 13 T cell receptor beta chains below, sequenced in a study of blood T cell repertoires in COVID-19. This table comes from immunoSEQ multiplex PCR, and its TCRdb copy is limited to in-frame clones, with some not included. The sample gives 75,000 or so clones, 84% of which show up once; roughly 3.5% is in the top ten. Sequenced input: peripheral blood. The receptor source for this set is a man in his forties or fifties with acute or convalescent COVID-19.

The CDR3 coding sequence is TGTGCCAGCAGCGTAGTGGGCAATGAAGCCCCTGGAAACACCATATATTTT. Its protein is CASSVVGNEAPGNTIYF. The V call is TRBV9, the J call TRBJ1-3, with D hard to call. Trimming pared 0 bases from V and 2 bases from J, leaving 15 bases between. CDR3 size: 17 residues. The germline V gene encodes CDR1 SGDLS and CDR2 YYNGEE.

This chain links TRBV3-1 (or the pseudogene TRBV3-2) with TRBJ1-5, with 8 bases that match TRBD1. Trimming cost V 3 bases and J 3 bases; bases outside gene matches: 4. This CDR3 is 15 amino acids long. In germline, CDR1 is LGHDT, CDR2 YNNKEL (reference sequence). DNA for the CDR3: TGTGCCAGCAGCCAGACAGGGGCTCTCAATCAGCCCCAGCATTTT. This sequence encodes CASSQTGALNQPQHF.

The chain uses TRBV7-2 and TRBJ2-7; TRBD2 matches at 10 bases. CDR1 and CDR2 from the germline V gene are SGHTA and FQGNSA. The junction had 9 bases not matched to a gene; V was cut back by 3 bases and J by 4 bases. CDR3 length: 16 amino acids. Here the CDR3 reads CASSFWLAGGPYEQYF. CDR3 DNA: TGTGCCAGCAGCTTTTGGTTAGCGGGAGGTCCTTACGAGCAGTACTTC.

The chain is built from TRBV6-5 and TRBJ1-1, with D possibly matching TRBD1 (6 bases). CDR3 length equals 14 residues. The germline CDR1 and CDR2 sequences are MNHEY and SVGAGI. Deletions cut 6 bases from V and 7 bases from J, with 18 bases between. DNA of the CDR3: TGTGCCAGCAGCCGAAGGGGGACGACGGGTGAAGCTTTCTTT. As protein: CASSRRGTTGEAFF.

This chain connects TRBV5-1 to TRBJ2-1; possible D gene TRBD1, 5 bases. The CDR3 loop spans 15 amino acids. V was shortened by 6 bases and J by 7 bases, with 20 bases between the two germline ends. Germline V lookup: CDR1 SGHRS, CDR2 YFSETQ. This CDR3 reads CASKRGSSPTNEQFF. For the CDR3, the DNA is TGCGCCAGCAAAAGGGGATCCTCTCCTACAAATGAGCAGTTCTTC.

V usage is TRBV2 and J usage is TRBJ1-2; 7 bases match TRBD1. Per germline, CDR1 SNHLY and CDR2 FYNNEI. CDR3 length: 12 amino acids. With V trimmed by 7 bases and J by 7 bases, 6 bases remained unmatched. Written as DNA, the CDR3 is TGTGCCAGCAAGACAGGGTACGTTGGCTACACCTTC. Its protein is CASKTGYVGYTF.

For the CDR3, the DNA is TGTGCCAGCAGCTTGGAATCGGGTATCGAAGCTTTCTTT. Amino acid sequence: CASSLESGIEAFF. This sequence joins TRBV5-5 and TRBJ1-1; no clear D. CDR1 is SGHKS and CDR2 is YYEKEE in the germline V gene (reference sequence). This CDR3 region has 13 residues. V was pared by 0 bases and J by 8 bases, with 11 bases between.

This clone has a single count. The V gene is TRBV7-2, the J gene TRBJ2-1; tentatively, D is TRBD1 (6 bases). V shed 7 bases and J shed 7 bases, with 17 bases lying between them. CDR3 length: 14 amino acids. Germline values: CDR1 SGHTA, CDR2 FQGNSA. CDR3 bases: TGTGCCAGCACCCCAGGGGCGCTTACGAATGAGCAGTTCTTC. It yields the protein CASTPGALTNEQFF. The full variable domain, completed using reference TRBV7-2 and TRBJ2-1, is GAGVSQSPSNKVTEKGKDVELRCDPISGHTALYWYRQSLGQGLEFLIYFQGNSAPDKSGLPSDRFSAERTGGSVSTLTIQRTQQEDSAVYLCASTPGALTNEQFFGPGTRLTVL.

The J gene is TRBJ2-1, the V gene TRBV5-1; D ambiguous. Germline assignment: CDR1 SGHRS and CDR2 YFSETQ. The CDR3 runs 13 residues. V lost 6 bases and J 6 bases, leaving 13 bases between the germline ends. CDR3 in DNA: TGCGCCAGCACCGAACACCCTAGCAATGAGCAGTTCTTC. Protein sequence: CASTEHPSNEQFF.

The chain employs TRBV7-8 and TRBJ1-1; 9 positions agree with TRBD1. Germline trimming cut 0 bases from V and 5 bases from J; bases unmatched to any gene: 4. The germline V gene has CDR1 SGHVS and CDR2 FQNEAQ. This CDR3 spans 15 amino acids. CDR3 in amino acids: CASSLANRGRTEAFF. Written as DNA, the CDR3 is TGTGCCAGCAGCTTAGCTAACAGGGGGCGAACTGAAGCTTTCTTT. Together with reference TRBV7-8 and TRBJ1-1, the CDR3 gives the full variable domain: GAGVSQSPRYKVAKRGQDVALRCDPISGHVSLFWYQQALGQGPEFLTYFQNEAQLDKSGLPSDRFFAERPEGSVSTLKIQRTQQEDSAVYLCASSLANRGRTEAFFGQGTRLTVV.

The CDR3 is CASSRVVGLAGGPGEQYF. For the CDR3, the DNA is TGTGCCAGCAGTAGGGTCGTGGGGCTAGCGGGAGGGCCAGGGGAGCAGTACTTC. The rearrangement uses TRBV27 and TRBJ2-7; 12 bases align to TRBD2. Looked up from germline, CDR1 is MNHEY and CDR2 is SMNVEV (reference sequence). Trimming at V came to 5 bases and at J to 7 bases, leaving 18 bases not matched to a gene. The CDR3 loop spans 18 amino acids.

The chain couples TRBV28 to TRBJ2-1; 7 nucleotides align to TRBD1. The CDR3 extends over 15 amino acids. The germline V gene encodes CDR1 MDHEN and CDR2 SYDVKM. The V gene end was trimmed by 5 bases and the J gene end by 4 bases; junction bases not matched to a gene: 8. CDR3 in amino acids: CASSRTGANYNEQFF. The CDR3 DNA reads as TGTGCCAGCAGTCGCACAGGGGCTAATTACAATGAGCAGTTCTTC.

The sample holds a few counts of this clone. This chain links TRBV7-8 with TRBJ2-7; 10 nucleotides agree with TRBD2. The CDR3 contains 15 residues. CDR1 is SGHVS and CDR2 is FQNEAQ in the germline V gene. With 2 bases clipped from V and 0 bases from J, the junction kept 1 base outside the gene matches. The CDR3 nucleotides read TGTGCCAGCAGCTTACGGACTAGCGGCTCCTACGAGCAGTACTTC. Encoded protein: CASSLRTSGSYEQYF.